This TCR beta chain was found in a study of PD-L1 blockade in urothelial cancer (dated by TCRdb to 2015 to 2018). Looking at the study overall: Therapy was started at some point between 2013 and 2015 for all patients, and atezolizumab 1,200 mg was administered intravenously every 3 weeks. Blood samples gave a median of approximately 150,000 T cells and approximately 80,000 unique TCRs, with a median clonality of approximately 0.08. The study, an exploratory multi-omic analysis, examined somatic, immune and clinical correlates of response to PD-L1 blockade with atezolizumab in urothelial cancer. An ECOG performance status of 0 or 1 was recorded for the patients, and 0 to 3 prior chemotherapy regimens had been received by the patients. Progression-free survival longer than 6 months counted as durable clinical benefit, and TCR features were additionally tested against both progression-free and overall survival. Pretreatment tumor samples, along with matched peripheral blood collected serially before and after atezolizumab treatment, underwent TCR sequencing. In the same patients who had TCR sequencing, pretreatment tumors also underwent whole exome sequencing and RNA sequencing. Pretreatment blood TCR-seq was available for twenty-nine patients, at least one posttreatment blood collection was obtained for 24 patients, and tumor TCR-seq was available for 24 patients. About 90% of the 29 patients were identified as males with urothelial cancer of bladder origin, and a prior smoking history was reported by 18 of 29 patients. Eight to ten patients achieved durable clinical benefit and around 19 did not. Blood samples were analyzed 3 weeks after the start of treatment (second dose) and 6 weeks after the start of treatment.

Worth noting for this clone: The target of this receptor is not known. Base qualities are not provided; no much larger clone lies one nucleotide away.

Synthetic TCR analog templates were spiked into each PCR to estimate absolute template abundance from read counts. TCRbeta CDR3 regions were amplified from genomic DNA with bias-controlled V and J gene primers using the immunoSEQ assay. Sequencing of rearranged TCRbeta segments was done at approximately 20X coverage. On the authors' methods: Sequencing errors were corrected by clustering, and CDR3s were annotated against IMGT so that V, D and J genes could be assigned. Downstream analyses used only productive TCRbeta rearrangements and left out out-of-frame or stop-codon sequences. Clonality was calculated as one minus the Shannon entropy normalized by the log of the number of unique productive sequences. Clones differing between time points or between blood and tumor were identified by Fisher's exact test with Benjamini-Hochberg correction at adjusted p below 0.01. TCRdb re-hosts the immuneACCESS table, in-frame sequences only. Its copies lack some clones; in the studies checked, an unresolved V gene accounts for under half of them, and the cause for the rest is not known. The V and J calls and the clone size are those of that table, but D and trimming were determined from the DNA. In this sample the table shows around 56,000 clones, roughly 84% of which occur a single time. The top ten clonotypes cover less than 3.5% of the sample.

A cohort of about 31 patients with locally advanced or metastatic urothelial carcinoma, treated at Memorial Sloan Kettering on a trial protocol, was included. Peripheral blood mononuclear cells were collected pretreatment and during treatment, with between 1 and 8 total time points obtained per patient. The Qiagen DNeasy Blood extraction kit was used to purify genomic DNA from total PBMCs and tumor samples. PBMCs were collected pretreatment and during treatment and were isolated and stored as previously described. Trimming takes 1 base from V and 7 bases from J, and the germline ends sit 11 bases apart. Counted from cysteine to phenylalanine, this CDR3 has 15 amino acids. Only the CDR3 region is kept as DNA, spanning 45 bases read in frame from base 1. The germline V gene supplies CDR1 MGHRA and CDR2 YSYEKL. Findings and caveats that apply to the study as a whole: Because the sample size was small (n ≈ 27) and many exploratory analyses were performed, the results are intended to be hypothesis-generating. Improved progression-free and overall survival was associated with having pretreatment peripheral blood TCR clonality below the median. At 3 weeks after the start of treatment, tumor-associated TCR clones in peripheral blood had expanded more in patients with durable benefit (n ≈ 22, p = 0.022).

Here the chain combines TRBV4-1 and TRBJ1-6; TRBD1 might be the D gene, on 5 matching bases. The receptor was derived from a man in his forties or fifties with urothelial cancer. This material consisted of PBMCs, taken around atezolizumab (anti-PD-L1) treatment. The CDR3 has the sequence CASSQAQGGNSPLHF. At the DNA level, the sequence is TGCGCCAGCAGCCAAGCGCAGGGAGGGAATTCACCCCTCCACTTT.